A single TCR beta chain is shown here with its context. Its antigen is not known. Generated by immunoSEQ multiplex PCR, the TCRdb table keeps only in-frame clones and is missing some. The sample includes 44,000 or so clones, roughly four fifths seen only once; the top ten take 3% to 3.5%. This sample is part of a study of PD-L1 blockade in urothelial cancer. The germline V and J ends were trimmed by 0 bases and 4 bases, with 4 bases remaining between them. The germline V gene has CDR1 SGHRS and CDR2 YFSETQ. The CDR3 loop spans 12 amino acids. Findings and limits, study-wide: Tumor-associated TCR clones expanded more in blood at 3 weeks in patients with durable benefit.

The chain couples TRBV5-1 to TRBJ2-5; D is uncertain. The specimen was PBMCs, collected around atezolizumab (anti-PD-L1) treatment. The TCR originated in an older man with urothelial cancer. The CDR3 bases are TGCGCCAGCAGCTTGGCTCTAGAGACCCAGTACTTC. As protein: CASSLALETQYF.